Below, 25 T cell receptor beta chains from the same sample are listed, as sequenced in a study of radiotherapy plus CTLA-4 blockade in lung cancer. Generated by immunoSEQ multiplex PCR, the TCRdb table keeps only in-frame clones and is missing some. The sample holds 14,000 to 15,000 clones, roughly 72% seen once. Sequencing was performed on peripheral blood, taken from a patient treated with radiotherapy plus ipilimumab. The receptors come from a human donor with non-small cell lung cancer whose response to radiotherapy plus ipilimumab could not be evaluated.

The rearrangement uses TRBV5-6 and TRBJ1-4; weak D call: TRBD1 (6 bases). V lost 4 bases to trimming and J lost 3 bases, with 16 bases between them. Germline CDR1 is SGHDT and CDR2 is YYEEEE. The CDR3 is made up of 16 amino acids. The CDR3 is CASSQAGATANEKLFF. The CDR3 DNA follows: TGTGCCAGCAGCCAGGCAGGGGCGACGGCTAATGAAAAACTGTTTTTT.

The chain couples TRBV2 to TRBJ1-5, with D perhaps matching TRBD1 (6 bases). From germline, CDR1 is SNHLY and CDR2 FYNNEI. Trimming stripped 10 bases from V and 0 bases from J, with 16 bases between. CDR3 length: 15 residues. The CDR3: CATRDGRGSNQPQHF. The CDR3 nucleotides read TGTGCCACCCGGGATGGCAGGGGTAGCAATCAGCCCCAGCATTTT. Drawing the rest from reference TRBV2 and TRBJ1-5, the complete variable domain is EPEVTQTPSHQVTQMGQEVILRCVPISNHLYFYWYRQILGQKVEFLVSFYNNEISEKSEIFDDQFSVERPDGSNFTLKIRSTKLEDSAMYFCATRDGRGSNQPQHFGDGTRLSIL.

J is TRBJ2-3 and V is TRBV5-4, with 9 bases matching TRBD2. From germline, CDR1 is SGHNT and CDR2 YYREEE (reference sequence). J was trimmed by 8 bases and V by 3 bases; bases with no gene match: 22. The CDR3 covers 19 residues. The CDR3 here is CASSSFGDGGGARLVTQYF. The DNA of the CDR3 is TGTGCCAGCAGCTCATTTGGAGATGGCGGGGGGGCCAGGTTGGTTACGCAGTATTTT.

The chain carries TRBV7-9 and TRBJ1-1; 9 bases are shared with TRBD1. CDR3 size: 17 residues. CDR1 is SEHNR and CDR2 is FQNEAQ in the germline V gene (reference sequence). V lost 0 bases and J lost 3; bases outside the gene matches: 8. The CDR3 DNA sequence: TGTGCCAGCAGCTTAGCAGGGACAGGGAGGTATCACACTGAAGCTTTCTTT. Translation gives CASSLAGTGRYHTEAFF.

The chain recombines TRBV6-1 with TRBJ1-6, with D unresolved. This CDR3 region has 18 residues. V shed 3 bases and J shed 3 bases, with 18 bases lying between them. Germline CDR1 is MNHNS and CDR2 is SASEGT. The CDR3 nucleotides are TGTGCCAGCAGTGAGAGACAAGGCTTAGTCGACTATAATTCACCCCTCCACTTT. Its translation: CASSERQGLVDYNSPLHF.

DNA for the CDR3: TGTGCCAGCAGTGAATCCCAGGGGCACTACAATGAGCAGTTCTTC. Amino acids: CASSESQGHYNEQFF. The chain has TRBV6-1 and TRBJ2-1, with D maybe TRBD1 (6 bases). Trimming removed 2 bases at V and 3 bases at J, with 11 bases between. The CDR3 has 15 amino acids. Germline V CDR1 and CDR2: MNHNS, SASEGT.

CDR3 amino acids: CASSRDSNSPLHF. The CDR3, as DNA: TGTGCTAGTTCTAGAGATTCAAATTCACCCCTCCACTTT. The chain employs TRBV12-5 and TRBJ1-6; D ambiguous. Germline CDR1 and CDR2: LGHNT and FRNRAP. This CDR3 is 13 amino acids long. V was clipped by 8 bases and J by 7 bases, with 12 bases between them.

The CDR3 nucleotides are TGTGCCAGTAGTCCCGGGGGAGGATTCTATGGCTACACCTTC. Translation gives CASSPGGGFYGYTF. The rearrangement links TRBV19 to TRBJ1-2, with D tentatively TRBD1 (5 bases). With 5 bases removed from V and 4 bases from J, the gap between germline ends came to 14 bases. Germline V gene lookup returns CDR1 LNHDA and CDR2 SQIVND (reference sequence). CDR3 size: 14 residues.

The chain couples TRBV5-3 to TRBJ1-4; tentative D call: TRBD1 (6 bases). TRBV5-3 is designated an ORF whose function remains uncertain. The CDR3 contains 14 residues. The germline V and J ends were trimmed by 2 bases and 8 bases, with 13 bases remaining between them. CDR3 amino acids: CARSFSGAEEKLFF. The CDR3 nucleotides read TGTGCCAGAAGCTTCTCAGGGGCGGAGGAAAAACTGTTTTTT.

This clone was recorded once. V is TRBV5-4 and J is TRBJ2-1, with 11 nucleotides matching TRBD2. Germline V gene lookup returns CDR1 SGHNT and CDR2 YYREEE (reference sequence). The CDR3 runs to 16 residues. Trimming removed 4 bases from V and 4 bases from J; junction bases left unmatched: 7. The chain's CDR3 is CASSDPTSGAYNEQFF. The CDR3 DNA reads TGTGCCAGCAGCGACCCGACTAGCGGGGCTTACAATGAGCAGTTCTTC.

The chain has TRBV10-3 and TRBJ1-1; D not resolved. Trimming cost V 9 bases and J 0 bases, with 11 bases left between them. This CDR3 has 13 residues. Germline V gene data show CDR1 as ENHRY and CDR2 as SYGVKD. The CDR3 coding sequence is TGTGCCATTCAAGACAACCTGAACACTGAAGCTTTCTTT. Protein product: CAIQDNLNTEAFF.

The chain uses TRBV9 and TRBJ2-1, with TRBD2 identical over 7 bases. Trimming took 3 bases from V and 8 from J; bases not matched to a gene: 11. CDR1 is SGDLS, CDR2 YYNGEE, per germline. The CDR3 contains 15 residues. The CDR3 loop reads CASSASGLTVYEQFF. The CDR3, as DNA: TGTGCCAGCAGCGCCTCGGGACTAACGGTTTATGAGCAGTTCTTC.

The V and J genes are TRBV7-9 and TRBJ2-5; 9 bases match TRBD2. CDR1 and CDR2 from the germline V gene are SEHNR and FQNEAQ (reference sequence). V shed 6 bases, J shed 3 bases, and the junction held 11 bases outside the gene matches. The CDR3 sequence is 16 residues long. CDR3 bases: TGTGCCAGCAGTTTTCGGAGCGGGGGGATAAAAGAGACCCAGTACTTC. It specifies CASSFRSGGIKETQYF.

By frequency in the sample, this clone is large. This CDR3 reads CASSLGSGPYNEQFF. CDR3 sequence (DNA): TGTGCCAGCAGCTTGGGCAGTGGGCCTTACAATGAGCAGTTCTTC. The rearrangement uses TRBV5-4 and TRBJ2-1; the D is unclear. V was clipped by 0 bases and J by 4 bases, with 11 bases between them. The length of the CDR3 is 15 residues. Germline lookup yields CDR1 SGHNT and CDR2 YYREEE (reference sequence). Full variable domain (remainder filled in from reference TRBV5-4 and TRBJ2-1): ETGVTQSPTHLIKTRGQQVTLRCSSQSGHNTVSWYQQALGQGPQFIFQYYREEENGRGNFPPRFSGLQFPNYSSELNVNALELDDSALYLCASSLGSGPYNEQFFGPGTRLTVL.

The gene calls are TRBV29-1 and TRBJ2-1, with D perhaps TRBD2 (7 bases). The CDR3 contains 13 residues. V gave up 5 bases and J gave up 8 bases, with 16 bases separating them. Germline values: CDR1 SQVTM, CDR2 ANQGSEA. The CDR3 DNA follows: TGCAGCGTTTCCCGGGGGGCTGCCGATGAGCAGTTCTTC. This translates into CSVSRGAADEQFF.

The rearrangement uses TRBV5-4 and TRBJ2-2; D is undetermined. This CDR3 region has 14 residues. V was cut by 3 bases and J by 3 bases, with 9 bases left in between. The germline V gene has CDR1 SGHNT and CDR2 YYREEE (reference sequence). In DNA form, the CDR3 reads TGTGCCAGCAGCTCCAAACGGGACACCGGGGAGCTGTTTTTT. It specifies CASSSKRDTGELFF.

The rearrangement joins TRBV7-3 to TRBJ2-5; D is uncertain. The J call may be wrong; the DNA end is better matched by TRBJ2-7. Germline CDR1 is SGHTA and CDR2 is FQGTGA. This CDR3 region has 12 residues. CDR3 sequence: CASSMGTYEQYF. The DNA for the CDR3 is TGTGCCAGCAGTATGGGCACCTACGAGCAGTACTTC.

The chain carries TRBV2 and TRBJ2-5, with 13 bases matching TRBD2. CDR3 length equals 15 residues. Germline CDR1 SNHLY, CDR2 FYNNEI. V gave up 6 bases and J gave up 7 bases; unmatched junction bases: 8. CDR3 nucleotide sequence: TGTGCCAGCAGGGCCGGGACTAGCGGGGCAGGGACCCAGTACTTC. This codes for CASRAGTSGAGTQYF.

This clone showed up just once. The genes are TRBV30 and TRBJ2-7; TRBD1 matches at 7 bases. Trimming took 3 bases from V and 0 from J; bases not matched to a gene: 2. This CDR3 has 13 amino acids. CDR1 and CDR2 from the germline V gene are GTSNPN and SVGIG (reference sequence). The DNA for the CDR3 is TGTGCCTGGAGCAGGGGGATCTCCTACGAGCAGTACTTC. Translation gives CAWSRGISYEQYF.

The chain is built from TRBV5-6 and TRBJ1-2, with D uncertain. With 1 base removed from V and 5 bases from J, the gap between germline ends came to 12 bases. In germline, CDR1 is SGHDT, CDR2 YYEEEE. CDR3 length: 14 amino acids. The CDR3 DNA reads TGTGCCAGCAGCTTGAATGTAGTCGGGTATGGCTACACCTTC. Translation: CASSLNVVGYGYTF. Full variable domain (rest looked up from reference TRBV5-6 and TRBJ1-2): DAGVTQSPTHLIKTRGQQVTLRCSPKSGHDTVSWYQQALGQGPQFIFQYYEEEERQRGNFPDRFSGHQFPNYSSELNVNALLLGDSALYLCASSLNVVGYGYTFGSGTRLTVV.

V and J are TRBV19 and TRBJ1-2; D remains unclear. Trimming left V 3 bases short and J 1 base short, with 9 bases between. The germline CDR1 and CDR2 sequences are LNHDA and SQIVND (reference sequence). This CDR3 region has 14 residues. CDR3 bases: TGTGCCAGTAGTATGTGGGCAGATAACTATGGCTACACCTTC. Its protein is CASSMWADNYGYTF.

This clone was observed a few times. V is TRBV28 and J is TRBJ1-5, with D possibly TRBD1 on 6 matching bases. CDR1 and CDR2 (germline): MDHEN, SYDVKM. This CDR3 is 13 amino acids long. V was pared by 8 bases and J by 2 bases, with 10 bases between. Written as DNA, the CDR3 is TGTGCCAGCCAGGGGAATCGCAATCAGCCCCAGCATTTT. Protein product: CASQGNRNQPQHF.

CDR3 residues: CASSLNRQETQYF. The CDR3 nucleotides are TGCGCCAGCAGCTTGAACAGGCAAGAGACCCAGTACTTC. The chain employs TRBV5-1 and TRBJ2-5; D possibly corresponds to TRBD1 (5 bases). This CDR3 region has 13 residues. Trimming took off 1 base at V and 2 bases at J, with 6 bases between the two ends. Germline lookup yields CDR1 SGHRS and CDR2 YFSETQ.

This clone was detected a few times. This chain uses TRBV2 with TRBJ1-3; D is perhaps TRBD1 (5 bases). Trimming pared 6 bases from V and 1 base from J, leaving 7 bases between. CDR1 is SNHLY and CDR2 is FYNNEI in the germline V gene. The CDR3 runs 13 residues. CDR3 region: CASRAGSGNTIYF. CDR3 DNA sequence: TGTGCCAGCAGGGCAGGGTCTGGAAACACCATATATTTT.

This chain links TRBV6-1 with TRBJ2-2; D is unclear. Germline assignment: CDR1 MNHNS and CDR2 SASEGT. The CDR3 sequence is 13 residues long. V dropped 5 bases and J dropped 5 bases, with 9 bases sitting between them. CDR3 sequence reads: CASSPAVTGELFF. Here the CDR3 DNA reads TGTGCCAGCAGTCCGGCGGTGACCGGGGAGCTGTTTTTT.